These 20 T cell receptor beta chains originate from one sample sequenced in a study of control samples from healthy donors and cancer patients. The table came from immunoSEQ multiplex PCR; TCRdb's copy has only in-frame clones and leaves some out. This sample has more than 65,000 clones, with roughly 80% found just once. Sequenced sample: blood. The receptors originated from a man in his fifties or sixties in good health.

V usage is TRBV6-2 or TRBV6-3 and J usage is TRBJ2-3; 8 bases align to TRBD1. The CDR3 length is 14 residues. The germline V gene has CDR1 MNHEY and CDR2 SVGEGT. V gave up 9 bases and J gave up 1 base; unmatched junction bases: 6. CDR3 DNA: TGTGCCAGTAGTGGACAGGGCCGCACAGATACGCAGTATTTT. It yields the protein CASSGQGRTDTQYF.

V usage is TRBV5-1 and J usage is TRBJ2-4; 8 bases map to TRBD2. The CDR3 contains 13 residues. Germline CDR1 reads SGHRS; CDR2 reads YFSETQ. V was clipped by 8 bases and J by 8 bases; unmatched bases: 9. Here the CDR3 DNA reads TGCGCCAGTGGGGAACTAGCGGCGGACATTCAGTACTTC. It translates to CASGELAADIQYF. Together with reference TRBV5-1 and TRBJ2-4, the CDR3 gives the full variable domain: KAGVTQTPRYLIKTRGQQVTLSCSPISGHRSVSWYQQTPGQGLQFLFEYFSETQRNKGNFPGRFSGRQFSNSRSEMNVSTLELGDSALYLCASGELAADIQYFGAGTRLSVL.

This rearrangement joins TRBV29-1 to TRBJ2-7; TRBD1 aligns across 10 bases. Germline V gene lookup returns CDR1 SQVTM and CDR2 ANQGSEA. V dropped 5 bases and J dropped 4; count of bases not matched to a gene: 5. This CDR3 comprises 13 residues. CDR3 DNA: TGCAGCGTTTCCGGGACAGGGGAGTACGAGCAGTACTTC. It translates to CSVSGTGEYEQYF.

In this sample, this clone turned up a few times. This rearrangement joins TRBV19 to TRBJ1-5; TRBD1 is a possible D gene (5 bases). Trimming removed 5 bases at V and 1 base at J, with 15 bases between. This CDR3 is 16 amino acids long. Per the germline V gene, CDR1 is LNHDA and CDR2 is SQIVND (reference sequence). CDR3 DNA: TGTGCCAGTAGTCCCCGGGGGGGAGCCAGCAATCAGCCCCAGCATTTT. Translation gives CASSPRGGASNQPQHF.

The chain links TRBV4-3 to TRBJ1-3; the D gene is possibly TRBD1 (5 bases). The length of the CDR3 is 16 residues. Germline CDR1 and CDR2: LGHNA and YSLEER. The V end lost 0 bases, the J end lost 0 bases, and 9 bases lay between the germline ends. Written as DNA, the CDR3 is TGCGCCAGCAGCCAAGAAGGGACCTCCTCTGGAAACACCATATATTTT. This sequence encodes CASSQEGTSSGNTIYF.

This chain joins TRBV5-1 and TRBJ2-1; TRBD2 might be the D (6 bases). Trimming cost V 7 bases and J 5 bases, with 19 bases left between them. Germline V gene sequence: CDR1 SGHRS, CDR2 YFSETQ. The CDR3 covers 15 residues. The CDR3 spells CASRPNSGHNNEQFF. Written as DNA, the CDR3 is TGCGCCAGCCGCCCGAACAGCGGGCATAACAATGAGCAGTTCTTC. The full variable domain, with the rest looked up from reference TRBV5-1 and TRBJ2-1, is KAGVTQTPRYLIKTRGQQVTLSCSPISGHRSVSWYQQTPGQGLQFLFEYFSETQRNKGNFPGRFSGRQFSNSRSEMNVSTLELGDSALYLCASRPNSGHNNEQFFGPGTRLTVL.

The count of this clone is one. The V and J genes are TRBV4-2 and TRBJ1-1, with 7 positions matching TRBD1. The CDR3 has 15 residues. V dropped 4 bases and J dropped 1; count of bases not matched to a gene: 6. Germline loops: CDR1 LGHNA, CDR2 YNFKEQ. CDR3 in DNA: TGTGCCAGCAGCCCCCAGGGACAGAGGAACACTGAAGCTTTCTTT. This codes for CASSPQGQRNTEAFF.

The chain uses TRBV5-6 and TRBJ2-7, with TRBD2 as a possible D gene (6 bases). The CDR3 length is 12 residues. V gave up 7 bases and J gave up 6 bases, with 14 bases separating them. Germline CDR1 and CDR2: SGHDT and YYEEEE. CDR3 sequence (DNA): TGTGCCAGCGGCAGGAGGGCCGGCGAGCAGTACTTC. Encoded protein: CASGRRAGEQYF.

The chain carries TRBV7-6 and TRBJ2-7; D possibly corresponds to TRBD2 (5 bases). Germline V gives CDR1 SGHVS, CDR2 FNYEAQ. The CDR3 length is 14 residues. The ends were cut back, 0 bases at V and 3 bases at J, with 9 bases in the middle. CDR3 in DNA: TGTGCCAGCAGCTTAGCAGCGGCCATCTACGAGCAGTACTTC. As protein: CASSLAAAIYEQYF.

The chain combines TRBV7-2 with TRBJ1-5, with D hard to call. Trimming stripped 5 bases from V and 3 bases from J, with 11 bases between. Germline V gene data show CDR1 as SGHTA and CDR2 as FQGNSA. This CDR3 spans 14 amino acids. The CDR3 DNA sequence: TGTGCCAGCAGCGAATGGGATTTCAATCAGCCCCAGCATTTT. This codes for CASSEWDFNQPQHF.

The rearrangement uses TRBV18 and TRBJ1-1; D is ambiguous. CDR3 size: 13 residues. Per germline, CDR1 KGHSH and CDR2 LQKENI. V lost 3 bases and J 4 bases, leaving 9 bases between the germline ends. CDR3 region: CASSPKRSTEAFF. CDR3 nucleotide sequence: TGTGCCAGCTCACCCAAACGGAGCACTGAAGCTTTCTTT.

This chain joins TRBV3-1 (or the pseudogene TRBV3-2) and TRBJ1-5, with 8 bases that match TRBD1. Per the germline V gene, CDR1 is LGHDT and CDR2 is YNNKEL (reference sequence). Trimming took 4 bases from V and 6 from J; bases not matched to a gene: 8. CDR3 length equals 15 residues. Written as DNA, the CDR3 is TGTGCCAGCAGCCGCGGACAGGGTTCAAGTCAGCCCCAGCATTTT. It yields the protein CASSRGQGSSQPQHF.

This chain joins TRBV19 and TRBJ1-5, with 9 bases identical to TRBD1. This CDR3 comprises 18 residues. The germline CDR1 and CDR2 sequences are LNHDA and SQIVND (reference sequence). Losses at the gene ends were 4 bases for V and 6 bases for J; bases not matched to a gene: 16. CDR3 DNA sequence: TGTGCCAGTAGTACAATACATTCCCCGGGACAGGGTTTTCAGCCCCAGCATTTT. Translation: CASSTIHSPGQGFQPQHF.

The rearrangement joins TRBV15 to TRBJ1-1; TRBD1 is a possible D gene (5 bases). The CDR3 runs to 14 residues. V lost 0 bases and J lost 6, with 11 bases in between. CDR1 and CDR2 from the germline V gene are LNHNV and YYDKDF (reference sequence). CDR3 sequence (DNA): TGTGCCACCAGCAGAGATAGGGGAGGGGCTGAAGCTTTCTTT. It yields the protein CATSRDRGGAEAFF.

The CDR3 DNA is TGTGCCAGCGCACTCGGGGCCCGTGACACCATATATTTT. The encoded protein is CASALGARDTIYF. The chain is built from TRBV5-6 and TRBJ1-3; possibly TRBD1 for D (5 bases). The CDR3 covers 13 residues. In germline, CDR1 is SGHDT, CDR2 YYEEEE. Trimming pared 7 bases from V and 8 bases from J, leaving 16 bases between.

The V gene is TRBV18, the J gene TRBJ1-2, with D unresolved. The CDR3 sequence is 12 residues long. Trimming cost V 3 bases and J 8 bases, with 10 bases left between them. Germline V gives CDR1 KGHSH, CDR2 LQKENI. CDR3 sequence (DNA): TGTGCCAGCTCACCGGCCCTCGGAGGCTACACCTTC. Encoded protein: CASSPALGGYTF.

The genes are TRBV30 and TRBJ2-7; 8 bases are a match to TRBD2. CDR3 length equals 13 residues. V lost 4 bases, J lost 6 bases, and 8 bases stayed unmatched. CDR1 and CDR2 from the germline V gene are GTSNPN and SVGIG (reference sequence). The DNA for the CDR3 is TGTGCCTGGATAAAGCGGGAGACACGCGAGCAGTACTTC. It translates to CAWIKRETREQYF.

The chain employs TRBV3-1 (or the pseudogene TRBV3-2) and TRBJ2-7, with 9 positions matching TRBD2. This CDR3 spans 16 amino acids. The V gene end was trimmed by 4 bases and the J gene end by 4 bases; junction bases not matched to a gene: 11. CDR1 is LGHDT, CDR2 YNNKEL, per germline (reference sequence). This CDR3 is CASSPEKGLAPYEQYF. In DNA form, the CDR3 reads TGTGCCAGCAGCCCCGAAAAAGGACTAGCGCCTTACGAGCAGTACTTC.

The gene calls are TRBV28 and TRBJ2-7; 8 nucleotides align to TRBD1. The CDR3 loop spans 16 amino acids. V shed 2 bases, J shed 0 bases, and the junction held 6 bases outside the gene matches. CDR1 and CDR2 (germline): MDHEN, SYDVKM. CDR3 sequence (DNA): TGTGCCAGCAGTTTAACGACAGGGGCCAGCTCCTACGAGCAGTACTTC. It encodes CASSLTTGASSYEQYF.

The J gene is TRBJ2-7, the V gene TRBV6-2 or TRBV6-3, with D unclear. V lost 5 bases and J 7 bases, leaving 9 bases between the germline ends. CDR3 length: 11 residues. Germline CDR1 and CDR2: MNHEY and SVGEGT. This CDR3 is CASSDDREQYF. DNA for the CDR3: TGTGCCAGCAGTGACGACCGGGAGCAGTACTTC.